A selection of T cell receptor beta chains follows, all from one sample in a study of T-cell reconstitution after alpha-beta-depleted transplantation in children. TCRdb fed the PCR reads into MiXCR, producing one record per CDR3 protein. The data contain 700,000 or so distinct CDR3 sequences, about an eighth of them seen just once; the ten biggest clones take up around 0.8%. This sample comprised PBMCs, obtained before TCRalphabeta/CD19-depleted stem cell transplant. These receptors came from a girl aged 2 to 9 with congenital amegakaryocytic thrombocytopenia, due to receive a stem cell transplant. Both conserved end residues are part of each CDR3. D genes are given only for firm matches. The size entry is marked missing in some rows and otherwise reads once, few, many or a size class.

TRBD1 | TRBJ1-2 | TRBV20-1 | few | TGCAGTGCTAGAGAGGCGACAGGGGGCTATGGCTACACCTTC | CSAREATGGYGYTF
- | TRBJ1-4 | TRBV12-3/TRBV12-4 | - | TGTGCCAGCTCCTTCGGTCTCGGAACTAATGAAAAACTGTTTTTT | CASSFGLGTNEKLFF
- | TRBJ1-4 | TRBV12-3/TRBV12-4 | many | TGTGCCAGCAGTTTCGAGACCCGCGGTGAAAAACTGTTTTTT | CASSFETRGEKLFF
- | TRBJ2-1 | TRBV11-2 | - | TGTGCCAGCGAACCCGGGACAAACAATGAGCAGTTCTTC | CASEPGTNNEQFF
- | TRBJ2-5 | TRBV6-5 | many | TGTGCCAGCAGTTACTCGAAACAGGGCGAGGGGACCCAGTACTTC | CASSYSKQGEGTQYF
- | TRBJ2-5 | TRBV9 | many | TGTGCCAGCAGCGTCCTAGACGGGTGGCCCCTTCTACCTCAAGAGACCCAGTACTTC | CASSVLDGWPLLPQETQYF
- | TRBJ1-4 | TRBV5-5 | - | TGTGCCAGCAGCGCGGGTCTAACGCGGGAAAAACTGTTTTTT | CASSAGLTREKLFF
- | TRBJ2-7 | TRBV3-1 | many | TGTGCCAGCAGCCCCCTGACAGCCTACGAGCAGTACTTC | CASSPLTAYEQYF
- | TRBJ2-1 | TRBV28 | - | TGTGCCAGCCGACGAGGGGGTAGGCACAATGAGCAGTTCTTC | CASRRGGRHNEQFF
- | TRBJ2-5 | TRBV7-2 | few | TGTGCCAGCAGCTTAGGTACAGGGTACCAAGAGACCCAGTACTTC | CASSLGTGYQETQYF
TRBD2 | TRBJ2-1 | TRBV20-1 | - | TGCAGTGCTAGAGGCATAATACCGGGACTAGGGGCAAATGAGCAGTTCTTC | CSARGIIPGLGANEQFF
TRBD1 | TRBJ2-7 | TRBV20-1 | many | TGCAGTGCTCCTACAGGGGCGGGCTACGAGCAGTACTTC | CSAPTGAGYEQYF
TRBD2 | TRBJ2-5 | TRBV29-1 | - | TGCATGGCTCAACGGACTAGCGGGAGGGACGGGACCCAGTACTTC | CMAQRTSGRDGTQYF
TRBD2 | TRBJ2-2 | TRBV12-3/TRBV12-4 | many | TGTGCCAGCAGTTCAGGACTAGCTGGTATGGCCGGGGAGCTGTTTTTT | CASSSGLAGMAGELFF
TRBD1 | TRBJ2-1 | TRBV5-1 | few | TGCGCCAGCAGCTTGGACGTGAGACAGGGGGCCGATGAGCAGTTCTTC | CASSLDVRQGADEQFF
- | TRBJ2-5 | TRBV20-1 | many | TGCAGTGCCGTGACAGACCAAGAGACCCAGTACTTC | CSAVTDQETQYF
- | TRBJ2-3 | TRBV20-1 | - | TGCAGTGCTCCAATAGTAATGGGCACAGATACGCAGTATTTT | CSAPIVMGTDTQYF
TRBD1 | TRBJ2-2 | TRBV20-1 | many | TGCAGTGCTAGAGAGTCACAGGGGATGACGTCCGGGGAGCTGTTTTTT | CSARESQGMTSGELFF
- | TRBJ1-6 | TRBV5-1 | few | TGCGCCAGCAGCTTGGATTACAGACCTAATTCACCCCTCCACTTT | CASSLDYRPNSPLHF
TRBD1 | TRBJ2-5 | TRBV20-1 | few | TGCAGTGCAGAGGACAGGGAGGAGACCCAGTACTTC | CSAEDREETQYF
TRBD1 | TRBJ2-2 | TRBV5-5 | many | TGTGCCAGCAGCTCAATGTGGACAGGGCCCGGGGAGCTGTTTTTT | CASSSMWTGPGELFF
TRBD2 | TRBJ2-5 | TRBV7-2 | - | TGTGCCAGCAGCTTAGTACGGGAGGGGGAGACCCAGTACTTC | CASSLVREGETQYF
TRBD2 | TRBJ2-2 | TRBV20-1 | - | TGCAGTGTCTCCGGTGGACTAGGGGCCGGGGAGCTGTTTTTT | CSVSGGLGAGELFF
TRBD2 | TRBJ2-2 | TRBV4-1 | many | TGCGCCACCAAAACCCTTGGTAGCGGGAGCCCCGGGGAGCTGTTTTTT | CATKTLGSGSPGELFF
- | TRBJ2-1 | TRBV30 | - | TGTGCCTGGAATATTGGGGTGATCGGGAGTGAGGAGCAGTTCTTC | CAWNIGVIGSEEQFF
TRBD1 | TRBJ2-3 | TRBV12-3/TRBV12-4 | once | TGTGCCAGCAGATTCGGGACAGGCCCGCAGTATTTT | CASRFGTGPQYF
- | TRBJ2-7 | TRBV5-1 | few | TGCGCCAGCAGCTTGGACAGGCCCTCCTACGAGCAGTACTTC | CASSLDRPSYEQYF
TRBD2 | TRBJ2-1 | TRBV27 | - | TGTGCCAGCAGTTTAGGGGCGGGAGGGCATTTCGATGAGCAGTTCTTC | CASSLGAGGHFDEQFF
- | TRBJ2-2 | TRBV5-1 | - | TGCGCCAGCAGCTTGGAATACGCGGGCGGCGGGGAGCTGTTTTTT | CASSLEYAGGGELFF
- | TRBJ1-1 | TRBV3-1 | few | TGTGCCAGCAGGTCCCGCAGGGACATGAACACTGAAGCTTTCTTT | CASRSRRDMNTEAFF
TRBD2 | TRBJ2-2 | TRBV3-1 | few | TGTGCCAGCAGCCAGACTAGCGGGAGAACGTACACCGGGGAGCTGTTTTTT | CASSQTSGRTYTGELFF
- | TRBJ2-7 | TRBV20-1 | many | TGCAGTGCTAGTGGGGCGGGTAGATGGAGCGAGCAGTACTTC | CSASGAGRWSEQYF
- | TRBJ2-5 | TRBV10-3 | many | TGTGCCATCAGTGGGGAAGGGGTTACGGAGACCCAGTACTTC | CAISGEGVTETQYF
- | TRBJ1-4 | TRBV28 | - | TGTGCCAGCAGTTTAATAGGAGGCCATGAAAAACTGTTTTTT | CASSLIGGHEKLFF
TRBD1 | TRBJ2-3 | TRBV7-3 | - | TGTGCCAGCAGCTTAGGGACAGATACGCAGTCTTTT | CASSLGTDTQSF
TRBD1 | TRBJ1-1 | TRBV10-3 | many | TGTGCCATCAGCGAAGTCCCGGGACAGGGGATGAACACTGAAGCTTTCTTT | CAISEVPGQGMNTEAFF